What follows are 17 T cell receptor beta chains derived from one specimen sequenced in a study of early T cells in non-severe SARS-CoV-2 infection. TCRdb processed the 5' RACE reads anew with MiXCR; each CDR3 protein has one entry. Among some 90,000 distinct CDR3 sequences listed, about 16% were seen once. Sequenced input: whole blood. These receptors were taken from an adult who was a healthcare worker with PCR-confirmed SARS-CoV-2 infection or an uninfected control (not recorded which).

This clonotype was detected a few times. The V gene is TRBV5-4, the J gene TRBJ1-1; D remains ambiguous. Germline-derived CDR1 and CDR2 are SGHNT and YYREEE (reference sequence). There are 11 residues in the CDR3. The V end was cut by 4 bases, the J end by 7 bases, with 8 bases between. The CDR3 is CASSNNYEAFF. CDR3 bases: TGTGCCAGCAGCAATAACTATGAAGCTTTCTTT.

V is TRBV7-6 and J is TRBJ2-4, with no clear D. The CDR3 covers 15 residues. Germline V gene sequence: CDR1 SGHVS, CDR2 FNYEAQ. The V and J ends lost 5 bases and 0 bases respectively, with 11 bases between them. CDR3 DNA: TGTGCCAGCAGCCCAGCGCTATTAGCCAAAAACATTCAGTACTTC. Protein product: CASSPALLAKNIQYF. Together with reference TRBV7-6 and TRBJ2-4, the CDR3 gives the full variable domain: GAGVSQSPRYKVTKRGQDVALRCDPISGHVSLYWYRQALGQGPEFLTYFNYEAQQDKSGLPNDRFSAERPEGSISTLTIQRTEQRDSAMYRCASSPALLAKNIQYFGAGTRLSVL.

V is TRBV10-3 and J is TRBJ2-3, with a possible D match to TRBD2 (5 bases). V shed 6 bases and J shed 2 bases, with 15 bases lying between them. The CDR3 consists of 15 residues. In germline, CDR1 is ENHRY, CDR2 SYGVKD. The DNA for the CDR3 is TGTGCCATCAGCGAGCGGATGGCAGACACAGATACGCAGTATTTT. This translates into CAISERMADTDTQYF.

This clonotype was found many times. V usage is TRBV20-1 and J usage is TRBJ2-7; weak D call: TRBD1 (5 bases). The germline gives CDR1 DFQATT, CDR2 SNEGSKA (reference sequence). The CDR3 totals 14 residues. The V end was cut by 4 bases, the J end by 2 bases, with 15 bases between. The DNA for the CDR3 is TGCAGTGCTACCCCTCCCAGGGCAGCCTACGAGCAGTACTTC. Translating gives CSATPPRAAYEQYF.

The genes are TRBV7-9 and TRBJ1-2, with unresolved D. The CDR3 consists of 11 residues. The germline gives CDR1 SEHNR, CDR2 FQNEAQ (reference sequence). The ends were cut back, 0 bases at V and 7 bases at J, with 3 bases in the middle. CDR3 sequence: CASSLAGGYTF. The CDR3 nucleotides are TGTGCCAGCAGCTTAGCTGGTGGCTACACCTTC. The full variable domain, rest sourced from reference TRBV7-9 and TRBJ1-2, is DTGVSQNPRHKITKRGQNVTFRCDPISEHNRLYWYRQTLGQGPEFLTYFQNEAQLEKSRLLSDRFSAERPKGSFSTLEIQRTEQGDSAMYLCASSLAGGYTFGSGTRLTVV.

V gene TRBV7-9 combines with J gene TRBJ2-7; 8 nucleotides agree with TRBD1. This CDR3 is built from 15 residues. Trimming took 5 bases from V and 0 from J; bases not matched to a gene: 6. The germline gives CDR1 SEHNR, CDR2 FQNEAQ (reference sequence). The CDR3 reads CASSPGQGSSYEQYF. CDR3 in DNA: TGTGCCAGCAGCCCAGGACAGGGAAGCTCCTACGAGCAGTACTTC.

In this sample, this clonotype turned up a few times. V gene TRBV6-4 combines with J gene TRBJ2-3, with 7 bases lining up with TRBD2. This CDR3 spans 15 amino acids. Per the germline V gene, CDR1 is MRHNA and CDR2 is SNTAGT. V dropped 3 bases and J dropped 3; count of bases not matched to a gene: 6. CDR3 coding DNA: TGTGCCAGCAGTGAATGGGCGGGAGAAACAGATACGCAGTATTTT. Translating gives CASSEWAGETDTQYF.

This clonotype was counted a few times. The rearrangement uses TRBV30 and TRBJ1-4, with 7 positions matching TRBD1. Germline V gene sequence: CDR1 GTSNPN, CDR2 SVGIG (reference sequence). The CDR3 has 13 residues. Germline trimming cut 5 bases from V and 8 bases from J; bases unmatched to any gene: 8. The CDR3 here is CAWGKTGYEKLFF. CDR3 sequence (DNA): TGTGCCTGGGGGAAGACAGGGTACGAAAAACTGTTTTTT.

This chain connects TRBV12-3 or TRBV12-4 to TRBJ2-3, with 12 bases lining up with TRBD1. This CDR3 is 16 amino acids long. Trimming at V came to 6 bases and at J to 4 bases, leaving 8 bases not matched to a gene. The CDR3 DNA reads TGTGCCAGCAGGTCTACCGGGACAGGGGGCGCAGATACGCAGTATTTT. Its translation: CASRSTGTGGADTQYF.

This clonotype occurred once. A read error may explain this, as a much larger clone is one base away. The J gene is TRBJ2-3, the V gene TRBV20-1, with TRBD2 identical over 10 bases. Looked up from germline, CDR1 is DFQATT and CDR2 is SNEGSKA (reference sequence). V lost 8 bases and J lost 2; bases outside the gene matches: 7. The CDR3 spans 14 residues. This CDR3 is CSTTLAGFTDTQYF. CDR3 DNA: TGCAGTACAACACTAGCGGGGTTCACAGATACGCAGTATTTT.

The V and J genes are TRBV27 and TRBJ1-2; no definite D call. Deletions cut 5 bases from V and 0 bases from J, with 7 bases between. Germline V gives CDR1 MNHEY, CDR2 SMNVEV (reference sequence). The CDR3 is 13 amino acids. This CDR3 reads CASSPRPNYGYTF. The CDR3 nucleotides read TGTGCCAGCAGTCCTCGTCCTAACTATGGCTACACCTTC.

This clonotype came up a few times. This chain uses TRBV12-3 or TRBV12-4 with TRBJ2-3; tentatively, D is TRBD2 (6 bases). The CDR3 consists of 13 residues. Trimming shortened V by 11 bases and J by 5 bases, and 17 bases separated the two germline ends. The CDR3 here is CADSIRRGDTQYF. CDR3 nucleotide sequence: TGTGCCGATAGCATTCGGAGGGGAGATACGCAGTATTTT.

The CDR3 sequence is CASSQVPPLHF. The CDR3 DNA sequence: TGTGCCAGCAGCCAAGTTCCACCCCTCCACTTT. The chain carries TRBV14 and TRBJ1-6; D remains unclear. CDR3 length equals 11 residues. Per the germline V gene, CDR1 is SGHDN and CDR2 is FVKESK. V was pared by 1 base and J by 11 bases, with 3 bases between.

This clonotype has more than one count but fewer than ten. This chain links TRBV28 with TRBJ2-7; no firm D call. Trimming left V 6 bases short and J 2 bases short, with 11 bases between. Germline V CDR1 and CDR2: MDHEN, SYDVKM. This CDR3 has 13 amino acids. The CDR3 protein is CASRPRHTYEQYF. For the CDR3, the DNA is TGTGCCAGCAGACCTCGACATACCTACGAGCAGTACTTC.

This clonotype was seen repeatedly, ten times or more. The CDR3 DNA follows: TGTGCCAGCAGTTACGGGCTAGCTAACTATGGCTACACCTTC. Translation gives CASSYGLANYGYTF. The chain employs TRBV6-5 and TRBJ1-2; D gene uncertain. The V and J ends lost 2 bases and 0 bases respectively, with 7 bases between them. CDR1 and CDR2 from the germline V gene are MNHEY and SVGAGI. The length of the CDR3 is 14 residues.

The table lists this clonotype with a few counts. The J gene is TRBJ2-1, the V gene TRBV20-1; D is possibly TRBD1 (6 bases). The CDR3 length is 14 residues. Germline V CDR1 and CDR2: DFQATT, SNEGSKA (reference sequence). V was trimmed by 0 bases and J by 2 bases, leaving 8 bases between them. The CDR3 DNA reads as TGCAGTGCTAGAGATGGGGGCCCCTACAATGAGCAGTTCTTC. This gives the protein CSARDGGPYNEQFF.

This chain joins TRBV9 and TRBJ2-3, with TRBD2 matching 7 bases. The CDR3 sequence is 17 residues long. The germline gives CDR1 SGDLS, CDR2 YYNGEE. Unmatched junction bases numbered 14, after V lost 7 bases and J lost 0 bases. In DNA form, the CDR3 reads TGTGCCAGCGGATGGGCTAGCGGAGATAGTAGCACAGATACGCAGTATTTT. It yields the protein CASGWASGDSSTDTQYF.